The 31 T cell receptor beta chains presented below share a single source sample, sequenced in a study of CD8 T cells in Susac syndrome. After extraction with the RNeasy kit, about 0.45 to 1 ug of the RNA was reverse transcribed using random hexamers. TCRdb re-called the immunoSEQ multiplex PCR reads through MiXCR, storing one row per CDR3 protein. The sample lists about 150,000 distinct CDR3 sequences; 85% to 95% were seen once. The sample was CD8+ T cells from PBMCs. All receptors come from a human donor with multiple sclerosis.

The rearrangement uses TRBV20-1 and TRBJ1-1, with TRBD1 matching 7 bases. The germline CDR1 and CDR2 sequences are DFQATT and SNEGSKA (reference sequence). J lost 0 bases, V lost 6 bases, and 10 bases had no gene match. The CDR3 sequence is 15 residues long. This CDR3 is CSARRDSRLNTEAFF. The DNA of the CDR3 is TGCAGTGCGAGGCGGGACAGCCGATTGAACACTGAAGCTTTCTTT.

J is TRBJ1-2 and V is TRBV29-1; D call uncertain. This CDR3 is built from 13 residues. V dropped 6 bases and J dropped 2 bases, with 13 bases sitting between them. From germline, CDR1 is SQVTM and CDR2 ANQGSEA. CDR3 sequence: CSVPELQNYGYTF. CDR3 bases: TGCAGCGTCCCGGAACTCCAAAACTATGGCTACACCTTC.

The chain is built from TRBV20-1 and TRBJ1-4, with D possibly TRBD1 on 5 matching bases. The V gene lost 0 bases and the J gene lost 8 bases, with 16 bases spanning the gap. The CDR3 has 15 amino acids. In germline, CDR1 is DFQATT, CDR2 SNEGSKA (reference sequence). The CDR3 sequence: CSARDFGAMDEKLFF. CDR3 DNA sequence: TGCAGTGCTAGAGATTTCGGGGCGATGGACGAAAAACTGTTTTTT.

The chain is built from TRBV7-8 and TRBJ2-5, with D tentatively TRBD1 (5 bases). There are 15 residues in the CDR3. CDR1 and CDR2 from the germline V gene are SGHVS and FQNEAQ. Trimming removed 1 base from V and 5 bases from J, with 14 bases in between. CDR3 in amino acids: CASSLGGSRSETQYF. In DNA form, the CDR3 reads TGTGCCAGCAGCTTAGGGGGCTCAAGGAGTGAGACCCAGTACTTC. The variable domain in full, completed from reference TRBV7-8 and TRBJ2-5, reads GAGVSQSPRYKVAKRGQDVALRCDPISGHVSLFWYQQALGQGPEFLTYFQNEAQLDKSGLPSDRFFAERPEGSVSTLKIQRTQQEDSAVYLCASSLGGSRSETQYFGPGTRLLVL.

This clonotype was counted once. The V gene is TRBV12-3 or TRBV12-4, the J gene TRBJ2-3, with D perhaps matching TRBD1 or TRBD2 (6 bases each). The CDR3 covers 13 residues. V was shortened by 7 bases and J by 4 bases, with 12 bases between the two germline ends. The CDR3 region has the DNA TGTGCCAGCATGGGGGGCCCGGCAGATACGCAGTATTTT. It yields the protein CASMGGPADTQYF.

As regards this clonotype: An end of the junction does not agree with germline; a read error may underlie this. The V call is TRBV18, the J call TRBJ2-7, with D tentatively TRBD1 (5 bases). This CDR3 is built from 12 residues. The V gene's germline CDR1 is KGHSH and CDR2 LQKENI. In DNA, the CDR3 is TGTGCCAGCTCTCCACAGGCTGTTGAGCAGTACTTC. Amino acid sequence: CASSPQAVEQYF.

This chain joins TRBV12-3 or TRBV12-4 and TRBJ2-5; the D gene could be TRBD1 or TRBD2 (6 bases each). This CDR3 is built from 15 residues. V was pared by 6 bases and J by 2 bases, with 16 bases between. DNA of the CDR3: TGTGCCAGCAGCTCCCCCCGGGGGCCACAAGAGACCCAGTACTTC. Protein: CASSSPRGPQETQYF.

The chain links TRBV27 to TRBJ2-1; 9 bases align to TRBD2. J gave up 9 bases and V 6 bases, and 6 bases lay outside the gene matches. The CDR3 covers 13 residues. CDR1 and CDR2 from the germline V gene are MNHEY and SMNVEV (reference sequence). The CDR3, as DNA: TGTGCCAGCAGCATCGGGACTAGCTTTGAGCAGTTCTTC. This gives the protein CASSIGTSFEQFF.

This chain connects TRBV30 to TRBJ1-2; TRBD1 matches 7 bases. Germline V gene lookup returns CDR1 GTSNPN and CDR2 SVGIG (reference sequence). V gave up 4 bases and J gave up 3 bases; unmatched junction bases: 8. The CDR3 consists of 14 residues. CDR3 loop: CAWILLGTDYGYTF. In DNA form, the CDR3 reads TGTGCCTGGATCCTATTGGGGACAGACTATGGCTACACCTTC. The full variable domain, its missing parts supplied by reference TRBV30 and TRBJ1-2, is SQTIHQWPATLVQPVGSPLSLECTVEGTSNPNLYWYRQAAGRGLQLLFYSVGIGQISSEVPQNLSASRPQDRQFILSSKKLLLSDSGFYLCAWILLGTDYGYTFGSGTRLTVV.

The chain is built from TRBV28 and TRBJ2-7, with TRBD1 as a possible D gene (5 bases). The length of the CDR3 is 13 residues. CDR1 is MDHEN and CDR2 is SYDVKM in the germline V gene. Trimming removed 7 bases from V and 4 bases from J, with 14 bases in between. CDR3 amino acids: CASKGPAHYEQYF. The CDR3 nucleotides read TGTGCCAGCAAGGGGCCGGCCCATTACGAGCAGTACTTC. The variable domain in full, with the rest retrieved from reference TRBV28 and TRBJ2-7, is DVKVTQSSRYLVKRTGEKVFLECVQDMDHENMFWYRQDPGLGLRLIYFSYDVKMKEKGDIPEGYSVSREKKERFSLILESASTNQTSMYLCASKGPAHYEQYFGPGTRLTVT.

This clonotype was observed once. The rearrangement uses TRBV25-1 and TRBJ1-2, with TRBD1 matching 7 bases. CDR1 is MGHDK, CDR2 SYGVNS, per germline. The CDR3 extends over 12 amino acids. Unmatched junction bases numbered 1, after V lost 3 bases and J lost 6 bases. CDR3 nucleotides: TGTGCCAGCAGTGACAGGGGGGATGGCTACACCTTC. Translated, it gives CASSDRGDGYTF.

The chain carries TRBV13 and TRBJ2-1; D might be TRBD1 or TRBD2, each matching 5 bases. The CDR3 covers 15 residues. Germline V CDR1 and CDR2: PRHDT, FYEKMQ (reference sequence). With 5 bases removed from V and 1 base from J, the gap between germline ends came to 12 bases. CDR3 in amino acids: CASSPGGESYNEQFF. The DNA of the CDR3 is TGTGCCAGCAGCCCTGGGGGAGAGTCCTACAATGAGCAGTTCTTC. Full variable domain (outside the CDR3, taken from reference TRBV13 and TRBJ2-1): AAGVIQSPRHLIKEKRETATLKCYPIPRHDTVYWYQQGPGQDPQFLISFYEKMQSDKGSIPDRFSAQQFSDYHSELNMSSLELGDSALYFCASSPGGESYNEQFFGPGTRLTVL.

The rearrangement joins TRBV6-2 or TRBV6-3 to TRBJ2-2; 7 bases align to TRBD1. The CDR3 contains 15 residues. CDR1 and CDR2 from the germline V gene are MNHEY and SVGEGT. The trim removed 4 bases at V and 0 bases at J, leaving 2 bases unmatched. As DNA, the CDR3 is TGTGCCAGCAGTTCGGACAGGCCGAACACCGGGGAGCTGTTTTTT. Amino acids: CASSSDRPNTGELFF.

The rearrangement uses TRBV5-1 and TRBJ2-7; possible D gene TRBD2, 7 bases. Per the germline V gene, CDR1 is SGHRS and CDR2 is YFSETQ. This CDR3 spans 13 amino acids. Trimming removed 5 bases from V and 2 bases from J, with 11 bases in between. CDR3 loop: CASRGGETYEQYF. In DNA, the CDR3 is TGCGCCAGCAGAGGGGGGGAGACCTACGAGCAGTACTTC. Drawing the rest from reference TRBV5-1 and TRBJ2-7, the complete variable domain is KAGVTQTPRYLIKTRGQQVTLSCSPISGHRSVSWYQQTPGQGLQFLFEYFSETQRNKGNFPGRFSGRQFSNSRSEMNVSTLELGDSALYLCASRGGETYEQYFGPGTRLTVT.

This clonotype was seen a single time. This chain joins TRBV10-3 and TRBJ1-2; D unresolved. Deletions cut 2 bases from V and 0 bases from J, with 13 bases between. The CDR3 is 16 amino acids. The germline gives CDR1 ENHRY, CDR2 SYGVKD. CDR3 in amino acids: CAISEGSGRANYGYTF. In DNA, the CDR3 is TGTGCCATCAGTGAGGGTTCGGGAAGGGCTAACTATGGCTACACCTTC.

The chain carries TRBV9 and TRBJ2-5; D ambiguous. Trimming stripped 3 bases from V and 5 bases from J, with 17 bases between. The CDR3 is 15 residues long. Germline V CDR1 and CDR2: SGDLS, YYNGEE. CDR3 coding DNA: TGTGCCAGCAGCGGAGGTAGTTCGCAAGCGGAGACCCAGTACTTC. Residues: CASSGGSSQAETQYF.

The rearrangement uses TRBV12-5 and TRBJ2-1, with 8 bases fitting TRBD1. The CDR3 is made up of 17 amino acids. The J segment lost 1 base and the V segment lost 1 base, leaving 6 bases of the junction unmatched. Per germline, CDR1 LGHNT and CDR2 FRNRAP. The CDR3: CASGLATGASSYNEQFF. For the CDR3, the DNA is TGTGCTAGTGGTTTGGCGACAGGGGCCAGTTCCTACAATGAGCAGTTCTTC.

The chain combines TRBV2 with TRBJ1-2, with D perhaps matching TRBD1 (6 bases). Germline-derived CDR1 and CDR2 are SNHLY and FYNNEI. This CDR3 spans 14 amino acids. Trimming shortened V by 8 bases and J by 2 bases, and 15 bases separated the two germline ends. This CDR3 is CASGGGGTNYGYTF. The CDR3 DNA reads TGTGCCAGCGGCGGAGGGGGGACAAACTATGGCTACACCTTC.

The V and J genes are TRBV14 and TRBJ2-7; D is ambiguous. Germline values: CDR1 SGHDN, CDR2 FVKESK. V was pared by 3 bases and J by 2 bases, with 11 bases between. CDR3 length equals 14 residues. CDR3 loop: CASSHLTATYEQYF. In nucleotides, the CDR3 is TGTGCCAGCAGCCATCTCACAGCGACCTACGAGCAGTACTTC.

V and J are TRBV9 and TRBJ1-1; maybe TRBD1 (6 bases). Per the germline V gene, CDR1 is SGDLS and CDR2 is YYNGEE. Trimming took 0 bases from V and 1 from J, leaving 10 bases between them. The CDR3 loop spans 15 amino acids. The CDR3 reads CASSVDDRRNTEAFF. In nucleotides, the CDR3 is TGTGCCAGCAGCGTAGACGACAGGAGGAACACTGAAGCTTTCTTT.

This clonotype was detected once. V and J are TRBV28 and TRBJ1-4; the D is unclear. Germline V gives CDR1 MDHEN, CDR2 SYDVKM. V lost 4 bases and J 1 base, leaving 10 bases between the germline ends. The CDR3 is made up of 15 amino acids. CDR3 nucleotide sequence: TGTGCCAGCAGTTCCTCCGGGAGAACTAATGAAAAACTGTTTTTT. This encodes CASSSSGRTNEKLFF.

This chain links TRBV5-6 with TRBJ1-4; unclear D gene. V gave up 5 bases and J gave up 5 bases, with 7 bases separating them. Germline loops: CDR1 SGHDT, CDR2 YYEEEE. This CDR3 is built from 12 residues. In DNA form, the CDR3 reads TGTGCCAGCAGTCAGTTGAATGAAAAACTGTTTTTT. As protein: CASSQLNEKLFF.

The gene calls are TRBV7-9 and TRBJ2-7, with 9 bases lining up with TRBD1. Germline V gene lookup returns CDR1 SEHNR and CDR2 FQNEAQ (reference sequence). The junction had 4 bases not matched to a gene; V was cut back by 4 bases and J by 6 bases. The CDR3 has 13 residues. The CDR3 DNA is TGTGCCAGCAGCTCTGGGACAGGGACCGAGCAGTACTTC. Residues: CASSSGTGTEQYF.

The gene calls are TRBV6-5 and TRBJ2-4; either TRBD1 or TRBD2 may supply D (6 bases each). The CDR3 sequence is 17 residues long. The V gene's germline CDR1 is MNHEY and CDR2 SVGAGI. The V end was cut by 0 bases, the J end by 1 base, with 13 bases between. CDR3 sequence (DNA): TGTGCCAGCAGTTACTCGATGGGGGGCCTGGCCAAAAACATTCAGTACTTC. This sequence encodes CASSYSMGGLAKNIQYF.

This clonotype has just one count. The chain uses TRBV7-9 and TRBJ1-1, with D unclear. There are 13 residues in the CDR3. V dropped 1 base and J dropped 4 bases, with 7 bases sitting between them. The V gene's germline CDR1 is SEHNR and CDR2 FQNEAQ (reference sequence). CDR3 bases: TGTGCCAGCAGCTTAGAGGATCGCACTGAAGCTTTCTTT. This sequence encodes CASSLEDRTEAFF.

J is TRBJ1-2 and V is TRBV29-1, with 10 bases that match TRBD1. J lost 4 bases, V lost 7 bases, and 9 bases had no gene match. Germline V gives CDR1 SQVTM, CDR2 ANQGSEA. The CDR3 extends over 14 amino acids. As DNA, the CDR3 is TGCAGCGCCGGAAGGACAGGGGGGTTCTATGGCTACACCTTC. Residues: CSAGRTGGFYGYTF.

This chain uses TRBV6-5 with TRBJ2-2; D unresolved. In germline, CDR1 is MNHEY, CDR2 SVGAGI. The CDR3 consists of 12 residues. Trimming took 7 bases from V and 2 from J, leaving 5 bases between them. The CDR3 sequence: CASTGNTGELFF. DNA for the CDR3: TGTGCCAGCACCGGCAACACCGGGGAGCTGTTTTTT.

This sequence joins TRBV27 and TRBJ1-5; no definite D call. Trimming shortened V by 9 bases and J by 6 bases, and 12 bases separated the two germline ends. Germline lookup yields CDR1 MNHEY and CDR2 SMNVEV (reference sequence). The CDR3 contains 12 residues. CDR3 sequence: CASGPLGQPQHF. For the CDR3, the DNA is TGTGCCAGTGGCCCGTTGGGTCAGCCCCAGCATTTT.

The V and J genes are TRBV9 and TRBJ2-2; 10 bases match TRBD1. CDR1 is SGDLS and CDR2 is YYNGEE in the germline V gene. V lost 2 bases to trimming and J lost 3 bases; unmatched junction nucleotides: 10. The CDR3 runs to 18 residues. The chain's CDR3 is CASSVNLAGTGDTGELFF. In nucleotides, the CDR3 is TGTGCCAGCAGCGTCAACTTAGCCGGGACAGGGGACACCGGGGAGCTGTTTTTT.

Here the CDR3 DNA reads TGTGCCAGCAGTTCTTCACGAACAGGGGACGAGCAGTACTTC. Encoded protein: CASSSSRTGDEQYF. The rearrangement uses TRBV12-3 or TRBV12-4 and TRBJ2-7; 7 bases agree with TRBD1. This CDR3 is built from 14 residues. J gave up 5 bases and V 4 bases, and 8 bases lay outside the gene matches.

V usage is TRBV27 and J usage is TRBJ2-3, with D possibly TRBD1 on 7 matching bases. In germline, CDR1 is MNHEY, CDR2 SMNVEV (reference sequence). This CDR3 contains 14 residues. V lost 6 bases to trimming and J lost 3 bases, with 13 bases between them. CDR3 loop: CASSPGGFTDTQYF. DNA of the CDR3: TGTGCCAGCAGCCCAGGGGGGTTTACAGATACGCAGTATTTT.